One and the same sample provided the 9 T cell receptor beta chains below, sequenced in a study of neurological immune-mediated disorders. TCRdb redid the calling of the 5' RACE reads with MiXCR, one entry per CDR3 protein. The table lists approximately 86,000 distinct CDR3 sequences, just over 2.5% of them singletons. The sample comprised PBMCs. The receptor source for this set is a woman younger than 45 with multiple sclerosis.

The table lists this clonotype with many counts. The rearrangement links TRBV27 to TRBJ2-7; 9 bases are shared with TRBD2. CDR3 size: 15 residues. From germline, CDR1 is MNHEY and CDR2 SMNVEV (reference sequence). The trim removed 2 bases at V and 2 bases at J, leaving 4 bases unmatched. CDR3 DNA: TGTGCCAGCAGTTTAGCGGGAGGGACGGCCTACGAGCAGTACTTC. As protein: CASSLAGGTAYEQYF.

This clonotype has only a few counts. A single base separates this from a much larger clone, so it may be a read error. V gene TRBV10-1 combines with J gene TRBJ2-1, with D possibly being TRBD1 (5 bases). The CDR3 covers 12 residues. Germline values: CDR1 WNHNN, CDR2 SYGVQD (reference sequence). The CDR3 sequence is CDSSDRGNEQFF. The CDR3 bases are TGCGACAGCAGTGATAGGGGAAATGAGCAGTTCTTC.

In this sample, this clonotype turned up many times. V is TRBV29-1 and J is TRBJ2-7; D remains unclear. The germline V and J ends were trimmed by 6 bases and 0 bases, with 9 bases remaining between them. The CDR3 is made up of 12 amino acids. From germline, CDR1 is SQVTM and CDR2 ANQGSEA. CDR3 loop: CSVVSSSYEQYF. The CDR3, as DNA: TGCAGCGTGGTCTCTAGCTCCTACGAGCAGTACTTC.

In its sample, this clonotype was seen many times. The rearrangement joins TRBV20-1 to TRBJ2-1; D not certain. Germline V gives CDR1 DFQATT, CDR2 SNEGSKA (reference sequence). This CDR3 is built from 15 residues. Deletions cut 0 bases from V and 10 bases from J, with 19 bases between. CDR3 loop: CSARDSLAPHEEQFF. For the CDR3, the DNA is TGCAGTGCTAGAGACTCTCTGGCTCCCCATGAGGAGCAGTTCTTC.

This clonotype was picked up many times. The chain joins TRBV12-3 or TRBV12-4 to TRBJ1-2; D is unresolved. The CDR3 runs to 13 residues. V lost 5 bases and J lost 2, with 9 bases in between. CDR3 DNA sequence: TGTGCCAGCAGTCCGACGGAGAACTATGGCTACACCTTC. It codes for CASSPTENYGYTF.

At least ten counts were recorded for this clonotype. The chain links TRBV12-3 or TRBV12-4 to TRBJ2-7, with unresolved D. The CDR3 is 14 amino acids. V was cut by 6 bases and J by 0 bases, with 12 bases left in between. CDR3 protein: CASRPGRSSYEQYF. The CDR3 coding sequence is TGTGCCAGCAGGCCTGGACGGAGCTCCTACGAGCAGTACTTC.

This clonotype was observed many times. The chain joins TRBV24-1 to TRBJ1-2, with D maybe TRBD1 (6 bases). Germline CDR1 KGHDR, CDR2 SFDVKD. The CDR3 is 13 residues long. V lost 5 bases and J 2 bases, leaving 8 bases between the germline ends. For the CDR3, the DNA is TGTGCCACCAGTGGGGGGCAGAACTATGGCTACACCTTC. Its protein product is CATSGGQNYGYTF.

This clonotype showed up many times. V and J are TRBV20-1 and TRBJ2-1; 9 nucleotides match TRBD2. The CDR3 consists of 13 residues. The germline V gene has CDR1 DFQATT and CDR2 SNEGSKA (reference sequence). The V and J ends lost 7 bases and 8 bases, in that order; junction bases with no gene match: 9. The CDR3 coding sequence is TGCAGTGAATGCGGGAGGGCCGTGGATGAGCAGTTCTTC. It specifies CSECGRAVDEQFF.

The chain carries TRBV19 and TRBJ2-3; 8 nucleotides align to TRBD1. The ends lost 3 bases at V and 1 base at J; junction bases unmatched: 12. The CDR3 is 18 amino acids. CDR1 is LNHDA and CDR2 is SQIVND in the germline V gene (reference sequence). CDR3: CASSIVWDRIPRTDTQYF. Here the CDR3 DNA reads TGTGCCAGTAGTATTGTTTGGGACAGGATTCCCCGCACAGATACGCAGTATTTT.